This TCR beta chain derives from a study of blood T cell repertoires in COVID-19. Looking at the study overall: Sites across the United States, Italy and Spain contributed samples from acute and convalescent COVID-19. T cells, B-cell-depleted T cells, or PBMCs provided the cDNA or gDNA that served as material.

Here immunoSEQ multiplex PCR was the method, and the copy in TCRdb shows in-frame clones only, minus some. The profile shows 200,000 to 300,000 clones, 88% of them singletons. The CDR3 consists of 16 residues. CDR1 is SGHRS and CDR2 is YFSETQ in the germline V gene. With 2 bases removed from V and 2 bases from J, the gap between germline ends came to 14 bases. The source material was peripheral blood. The chain uses TRBV5-1 and TRBJ2-1, with a weak D call TRBD1 (5 bases). This TCR was recovered from a woman in her 30s with acute or convalescent COVID-19. The CDR3 here is CASSLSAKTAYNEQFF. In DNA, the CDR3 is TGCGCCAGCAGCTTATCTGCTAAGACAGCCTACAATGAGCAGTTCTTC. Full variable domain (missing parts from reference TRBV5-1 and TRBJ2-1): KAGVTQTPRYLIKTRGQQVTLSCSPISGHRSVSWYQQTPGQGLQFLFEYFSETQRNKGNFPGRFSGRQFSNSRSEMNVSTLELGDSALYLCASSLSAKTAYNEQFFGPGTRLTVL.